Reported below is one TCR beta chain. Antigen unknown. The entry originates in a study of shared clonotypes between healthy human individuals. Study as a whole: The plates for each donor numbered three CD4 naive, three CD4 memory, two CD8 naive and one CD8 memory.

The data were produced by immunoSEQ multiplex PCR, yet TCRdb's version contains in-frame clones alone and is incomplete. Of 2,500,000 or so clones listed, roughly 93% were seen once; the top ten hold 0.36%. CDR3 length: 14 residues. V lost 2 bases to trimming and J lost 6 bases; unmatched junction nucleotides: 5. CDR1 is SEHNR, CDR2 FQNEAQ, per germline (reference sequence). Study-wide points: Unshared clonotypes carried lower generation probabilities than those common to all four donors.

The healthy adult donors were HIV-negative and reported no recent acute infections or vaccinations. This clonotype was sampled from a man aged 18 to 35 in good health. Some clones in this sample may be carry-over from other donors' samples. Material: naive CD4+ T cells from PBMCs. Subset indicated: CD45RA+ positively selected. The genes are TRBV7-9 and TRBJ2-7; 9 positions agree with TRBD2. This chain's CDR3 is CASSLIAGVGEQYF. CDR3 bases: TGTGCCAGCAGCTTAATAGCGGGAGTGGGCGAGCAGTACTTC.